The 28 T cell receptor beta chains in this list originate from one sample, sequenced in a study of PD-L1 blockade in urothelial cancer. Here immunoSEQ multiplex PCR was the method, and the copy in TCRdb shows in-frame clones only, minus some. The sample includes over 45,000 clones, around 83% seen only once; the top ten take less than 3.5%. Sequenced material: PBMCs, taken around atezolizumab (anti-PD-L1) treatment. These receptor sequences come from a man in his fifties with urothelial cancer.

In its sample, this clone was seen once. The rearrangement uses TRBV7-8 and TRBJ2-5; possible D gene TRBD1, 6 bases. Germline V CDR1 and CDR2: SGHVS, FQNEAQ. The CDR3 is 13 amino acids. Between the trimmed V and J ends, which lost 5 bases and 2 bases, there was a span of 9 bases. This CDR3 reads CASSPGQQETQYF. The CDR3 DNA reads as TGTGCCAGCAGCCCTGGACAGCAAGAGACCCAGTACTTC.

The genes are TRBV18 and TRBJ1-4; D is undetermined. Per germline, CDR1 KGHSH and CDR2 LQKENI. The CDR3 loop spans 15 amino acids. V lost 4 bases to trimming and J lost 0 bases, with 9 bases between them. For the CDR3, the DNA is TGTGCCAGCTCACTAACACCTGCAACTAATGAAAAACTGTTTTTT. It specifies CASSLTPATNEKLFF.

The chain employs TRBV27 and TRBJ2-7; 10 bases are shared with TRBD2. This CDR3 has 16 amino acids. V lost 6 bases, J lost 0 bases, and 8 bases stayed unmatched. The germline CDR1 and CDR2 sequences are MNHEY and SMNVEV (reference sequence). CDR3 protein: CASSPGLAAHSYEQYF. Written as DNA, the CDR3 is TGTGCCAGCAGCCCCGGACTAGCGGCCCACTCCTACGAGCAGTACTTC.

This chain connects TRBV6-1 to TRBJ1-5; D gene uncertain. CDR1 and CDR2 (germline): MNHNS, SASEGT. This CDR3 has 15 amino acids. The V end lost 1 base, the J end lost 7 bases, and 14 bases lay between the germline ends. The CDR3, as DNA: TGTGCCAGCAGTGAAGGCGTGGGTCCCGGGCAGCCCCAGCATTTT. It yields the protein CASSEGVGPGQPQHF.

This clone was observed a handful of times. This chain joins TRBV27 and TRBJ2-2; possibly TRBD2 for D (6 bases). Between the trimmed V and J ends, which lost 8 bases and 5 bases, there was a span of 15 bases. Looked up from germline, CDR1 is MNHEY and CDR2 is SMNVEV (reference sequence). The CDR3 is 14 amino acids. Written as DNA, the CDR3 is TGTGCCAGCCGGAGGGGCCTCGGGACCGGGGAGCTGTTTTTT. Translation gives CASRRGLGTGELFF.

The chain links TRBV4-2 to TRBJ1-4; no clear D gene. The CDR3 loop spans 15 amino acids. V lost 0 bases to trimming and J lost 4 bases, with 9 bases between them. In germline, CDR1 is LGHNA, CDR2 YNFKEQ. Here the CDR3 reads CASSQDRTGNEKLFF. The CDR3 nucleotides are TGTGCCAGCAGCCAAGATCGTACGGGTAATGAAAAACTGTTTTTT.

This clone was picked up a small number of times. The chain joins TRBV28 to TRBJ2-1; the match to TRBD2 covers 8 bases. This CDR3 comprises 14 residues. The V gene end was trimmed by 6 bases and the J gene end by 13 bases; junction bases not matched to a gene: 14. The germline V gene has CDR1 MDHEN and CDR2 SYDVKM. The CDR3 loop is CASSPSWAGGFQFF. In DNA, the CDR3 is TGTGCCAGCAGCCCGAGTTGGGCGGGAGGTTTCCAGTTCTTC.

The gene calls are TRBV18 and TRBJ1-4, with D possibly being TRBD1 (6 bases). CDR1 and CDR2 from the germline V gene are KGHSH and LQKENI. The CDR3 is 14 amino acids. V was clipped by 0 bases and J by 8 bases, with 10 bases between them. CDR3 residues: CASSPPTGTEKLFF. DNA for the CDR3: TGTGCCAGCTCACCACCCACAGGGACGGAAAAACTGTTTTTT. Based on the CDR3 plus reference TRBV18 and TRBJ1-4, the full variable domain is NAGVMQNPRHLVRRRGQEARLRCSPMKGHSHVYWYRQLPEEGLKFMVYLQKENIIDESGMPKERFSAEFPKEGPSILRIQQVVRGDSAAYFCASSPPTGTEKLFFGSGTQLSVL.

This clone was detected only once. The chain employs TRBV5-1 and TRBJ2-3; TRBD2 matches 9 bases. Germline V gene data show CDR1 as SGHRS and CDR2 as YFSETQ. The CDR3 contains 14 residues. The ends lost 4 bases at V and 3 bases at J; junction bases unmatched: 3. This CDR3 reads CASSASGMTDTQYF. CDR3 sequence (DNA): TGCGCCAGCAGCGCTAGCGGGATGACAGATACGCAGTATTTT.

This clone was recorded once. The chain recombines TRBV4-1 with TRBJ2-1, with D maybe TRBD1 (5 bases). Trimming removed 1 base at V and 4 bases at J, with 14 bases between. CDR1 is MGHRA and CDR2 is YSYEKL in the germline V gene. The CDR3 sequence is 16 residues long. The CDR3 is CASSQGGPMRYNEQFF. The CDR3 bases are TGCGCCAGCAGCCAAGGGGGCCCTATGAGGTACAATGAGCAGTTCTTC.

Within the sample, this clone is medium-sized. The CDR3: CASSFRGRTDTGELFF. The CDR3 nucleotides read TGCGCCAGCAGTTTTCGAGGGAGAACCGACACCGGGGAGCTGTTTTTT. This sequence joins TRBV5-1 and TRBJ2-2; weak D call: TRBD2 (5 bases). V dropped 5 bases and J dropped 3 bases, with 17 bases sitting between them. There are 16 residues in the CDR3. Germline-derived CDR1 and CDR2 are SGHRS and YFSETQ.

The gene calls are TRBV19 and TRBJ1-2, with 8 bases matching TRBD1. The CDR3 has 13 residues. The germline gives CDR1 LNHDA, CDR2 SQIVND (reference sequence). The trim removed 5 bases at V and 7 bases at J, leaving 6 bases unmatched. CDR3 amino acids: CASSPLDRGGYTF. The CDR3 region has the DNA TGTGCCAGTAGTCCCCTAGACAGGGGTGGCTACACCTTC.

CDR3 amino acids: CATSRGRDNSPLHF. For the CDR3, the DNA is TGTGCCACCAGCAGAGGCAGGGATAATTCACCCCTCCACTTT. This chain links TRBV15 with TRBJ1-6, with a possible D match to TRBD1 (5 bases). The CDR3 length is 14 residues. Germline CDR1 is LNHNV and CDR2 is YYDKDF (reference sequence). V was cut by 1 base and J by 5 bases, with 6 bases left in between.

V usage is TRBV2 and J usage is TRBJ2-2, with 10 bases lining up with TRBD2. Germline assignment: CDR1 SNHLY and CDR2 FYNNEI. This CDR3 contains 15 residues. The V segment lost 4 bases and the J segment 5 bases; nucleotides outside the gene matches: 4. CDR3 bases: TGTGCCAGCAGTGCTAGCGGGAGAACGACCGGGGAGCTGTTTTTT. Translating gives CASSASGRTTGELFF.

The chain combines TRBV30 with TRBJ1-1; D is perhaps TRBD1 (5 bases). The germline CDR1 and CDR2 sequences are GTSNPN and SVGIG (reference sequence). The CDR3 is made up of 12 amino acids. V lost 5 bases, J lost 4 bases, and 11 bases lay in between. CDR3 region: CAWVRGGTEAFF. CDR3 nucleotide sequence: TGTGCCTGGGTCCGGGGGGGCACTGAAGCTTTCTTT.

The rearrangement uses TRBV5-6 and TRBJ2-5, with 7 positions matching TRBD1. Germline V gene lookup returns CDR1 SGHDT and CDR2 YYEEEE. V shed 6 bases, J shed 2 bases, and the junction held 7 bases outside the gene matches. This CDR3 region has 14 residues. For the CDR3, the DNA is TGTGCCAGCAATCCGACAGGGCTTCAAGAGACCCAGTACTTC. This translates into CASNPTGLQETQYF.

The genes are TRBV6-1 and TRBJ2-2; 15 bases match TRBD2. Trimming took 4 bases from V and 7 from J; bases not matched to a gene: 7. Germline-derived CDR1 and CDR2 are MNHNS and SASEGT. This CDR3 has 17 residues. This CDR3 is CASSVGLAGGPIGELFF. The DNA of the CDR3 is TGTGCCAGCAGTGTCGGACTAGCGGGAGGGCCGATCGGGGAGCTGTTTTTT.

The V call is TRBV10-3, the J call TRBJ2-3; 8 bases line up with TRBD2. CDR1 ENHRY and CDR2 SYGVKD come from the germline V gene. CDR3 length: 15 residues. Trimming removed 4 bases from V and 4 bases from J; junction bases left unmatched: 7. The DNA of the CDR3 is TGTGCCATCAGTGGAGTAGCGGGACCGCCAGATACGCAGTATTTT. It encodes CAISGVAGPPDTQYF.

The chain has TRBV6-5 and TRBJ2-3; TRBD2 might be the D (6 bases). V dropped 7 bases and J dropped 5 bases, with 19 bases sitting between them. This CDR3 comprises 15 residues. Looked up from germline, CDR1 is MNHEY and CDR2 is SVGAGI. The CDR3: CASKRGAGSVDTQYF. Here the CDR3 DNA reads TGTGCCAGCAAAAGAGGGGCGGGAAGCGTAGATACGCAGTATTTT.

This clone showed up just a few times. The chain's CDR3 is CASSTTQVEQYF. The CDR3 nucleotides are TGTGCCAGCAGTACCACTCAGGTAGAGCAGTACTTC. This chain connects TRBV6-6 to TRBJ2-7; D gene ambiguous. The germline gives CDR1 MNHNY, CDR2 SVGAGI (reference sequence). This CDR3 comprises 12 residues. Trimming shortened V by 5 bases and J by 7 bases, and 12 bases separated the two germline ends.

This chain uses TRBV5-1 with TRBJ2-1, with TRBD2 identical over 9 bases. The CDR3 is 16 residues long. Germline CDR1 reads SGHRS; CDR2 reads YFSETQ. V gave up 5 bases and J gave up 9 bases; unmatched junction bases: 15. CDR3 loop: CASRVLAGGPGGEQFF. CDR3 coding DNA: TGCGCCAGCAGGGTTCTTGCGGGAGGGCCAGGCGGTGAGCAGTTCTTC.

Details on this clone: One end of the junction fails to match germline, which may point to a read error. V usage is TRBV28 and J usage is TRBJ1-2, with TRBD1 matching over 9 bases. Germline V gives CDR1 MDHEN, CDR2 SYDVKM. The CDR3 covers 16 residues. DNA for the CDR3: TGTGCCAGCAGGTTATTACAGGGGGCGAAGGACTATGGCTACACCTTC. Protein: CASRLLQGAKDYGYTF.

This chain uses TRBV28 with TRBJ2-1; D not resolved. The germline CDR1 and CDR2 sequences are MDHEN and SYDVKM. The V end lost 6 bases, the J end lost 2 bases, and 5 bases lay between the germline ends. This CDR3 spans 12 amino acids. The CDR3 spells CASSTAYNEQFF. For the CDR3, the DNA is TGTGCCAGCAGCACGGCCTACAATGAGCAGTTCTTC.

The rearrangement joins TRBV7-3 to TRBJ1-1, with 10 bases aligning to TRBD1. The CDR3 has 16 residues. Germline loops: CDR1 SGHTA, CDR2 FQGTGA. V trimming: 1 base; J trimming: 4 bases; junction bases outside the gene matches: 6. The CDR3 loop is CASSLSGQGVGTEAFF. CDR3 nucleotide sequence: TGTGCCAGCAGCTTAAGCGGACAGGGGGTGGGCACTGAAGCTTTCTTT.

This chain joins TRBV6-1 and TRBJ2-4; perhaps TRBD2 as D (5 bases). This CDR3 contains 16 residues. The germline V and J ends were trimmed by 0 bases and 4 bases, with 13 bases remaining between them. Germline loops: CDR1 MNHNS, CDR2 SASEGT. CDR3 nucleotide sequence: TGTGCCAGCAGTGAAGCGCGGACTTACTCGAAAAACATTCAGTACTTC. Translation: CASSEARTYSKNIQYF.

The rearrangement uses TRBV7-3 and TRBJ1-1; D is unresolved. The V end was cut by 4 bases, the J end by 0 bases, with 6 bases between. The CDR3 covers 13 residues. The germline V gene encodes CDR1 SGHTA and CDR2 FQGTGA. The CDR3 DNA reads TGTGCCAGCAGCTCCCAATTGAACACTGAAGCTTTCTTT. Amino acid sequence: CASSSQLNTEAFF. The entire variable domain, with the rest obtained from reference TRBV7-3 and TRBJ1-1, is as follows: GAGVSQTPSNKVTEKGKYVELRCDPISGHTALYWYRQSLGQGPEFLIYFQGTGAADDSGLPNDRFFAVRPEGSVSTLKIQRTERGDSAVYLCASSSQLNTEAFFGQGTRLTVV.

This clone was seen more than once but under ten times. CDR3 nucleotides: TGTGCCAGCAGTTCTACCTCGGGACTAGCGACAGATACGCAGTATTTT. It yields the protein CASSSTSGLATDTQYF. This chain connects TRBV11-3 to TRBJ2-3, with 10 nucleotides matching TRBD2. Germline-derived CDR1 and CDR2 are SGHNT and YENEEA. The CDR3 spans 16 residues. The junction had 9 bases not matched to a gene; V was cut back by 6 bases and J by 3 bases.

This sequence joins TRBV2 and TRBJ1-5; possibly TRBD1 for D (5 bases). The CDR3 has 12 amino acids. From germline, CDR1 is SNHLY and CDR2 FYNNEI. V lost 3 bases, J lost 6 bases, and 6 bases lay in between. The CDR3 bases are TGTGCCAGCAGTGATCAGGGTCAGCCCCAGCATTTT. Residues: CASSDQGQPQHF.